One and the same sample provided the 3 T cell receptor beta chains below, sequenced in a study of circulating and synovial CD4+ cells in juvenile arthritis. TCRdb's table, derived via immunoSEQ multiplex PCR, lists solely in-frame clones and lacks some. This sample has about 33,000 clones; about 95% occur once, and the top ten carry more than 0.15%. The material sequenced was CD4+ T cells from blood. These receptors were collected from a human donor with juvenile idiopathic arthritis.

This clone was found once. This sequence joins TRBV25-1 and TRBJ2-6, with D possibly matching TRBD2 (7 bases). This CDR3 comprises 17 residues. The V end was cut by 6 bases, the J end by 4 bases, with 19 bases between. Germline lookup yields CDR1 MGHDK and CDR2 SYGVNS. CDR3 region: CASSWTPRGAGANVLTF. The CDR3 nucleotides read TGTGCCAGCAGCTGGACGCCCCGGGGGGCGGGGGCCAACGTCCTGACTTTC.

V is TRBV5-1 and J is TRBJ2-3, with D possibly matching TRBD2 (5 bases). The ends were cut back, 0 bases at V and 2 bases at J, with 7 bases in the middle. The CDR3 covers 14 residues. CDR1 is SGHRS and CDR2 is YFSETQ in the germline V gene. CDR3 nucleotide sequence: TGCGCCAGCAGCTTGGGGGAGATCACAGATACGCAGTATTTT. It codes for CASSLGEITDTQYF.

The rearrangement links TRBV6-4 to TRBJ2-3, with D perhaps matching TRBD1 (5 bases). This CDR3 comprises 13 residues. Germline V gene lookup returns CDR1 MRHNA and CDR2 SNTAGT. V was trimmed by 5 bases and J by 1 base, leaving 7 bases between them. CDR3 in DNA: TGTGCCAGCAGTTTGACAGGCACAGATACGCAGTATTTT. It codes for CASSLTGTDTQYF.